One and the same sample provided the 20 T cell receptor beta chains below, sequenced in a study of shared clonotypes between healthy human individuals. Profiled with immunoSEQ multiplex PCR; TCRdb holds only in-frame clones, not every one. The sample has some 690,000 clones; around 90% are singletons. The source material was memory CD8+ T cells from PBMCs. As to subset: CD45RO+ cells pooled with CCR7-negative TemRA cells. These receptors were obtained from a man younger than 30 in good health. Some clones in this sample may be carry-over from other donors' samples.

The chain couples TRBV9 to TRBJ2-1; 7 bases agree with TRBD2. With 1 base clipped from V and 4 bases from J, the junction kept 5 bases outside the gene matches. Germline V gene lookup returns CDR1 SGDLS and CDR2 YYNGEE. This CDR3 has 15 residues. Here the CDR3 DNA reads TGTGCCAGCAGCGTAAGGGGACTATCATACAATGAGCAGTTCTTC. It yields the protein CASSVRGLSYNEQFF.

The CDR3: CASSEGQGVYYEQYF. In nucleotides, the CDR3 is TGTGCCAGCAGTGAGGGACAGGGTGTGTACTACGAGCAGTACTTC. The genes are TRBV2 and TRBJ2-7, with 9 positions matching TRBD1. Germline lookup yields CDR1 SNHLY and CDR2 FYNNEI. This CDR3 has 15 residues. Losses at the gene ends were 3 bases for V and 3 bases for J; bases not matched to a gene: 6.

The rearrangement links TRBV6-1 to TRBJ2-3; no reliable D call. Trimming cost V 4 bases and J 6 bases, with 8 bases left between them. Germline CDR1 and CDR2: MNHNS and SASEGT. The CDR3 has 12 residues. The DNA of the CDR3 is TGTGCCAGCAGTGGACTGGTGGATACGCAGTATTTT. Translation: CASSGLVDTQYF.

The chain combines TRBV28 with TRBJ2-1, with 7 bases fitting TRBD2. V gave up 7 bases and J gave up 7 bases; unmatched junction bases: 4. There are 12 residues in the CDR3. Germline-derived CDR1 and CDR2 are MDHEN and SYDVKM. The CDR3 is CASTSGRNEQFF. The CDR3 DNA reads TGTGCCAGCACCTCCGGGAGGAATGAGCAGTTCTTC.

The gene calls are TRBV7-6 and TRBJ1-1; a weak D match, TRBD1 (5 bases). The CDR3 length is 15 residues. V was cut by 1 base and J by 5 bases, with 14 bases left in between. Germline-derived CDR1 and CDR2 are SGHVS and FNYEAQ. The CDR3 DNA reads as TGTGCCAGCAGCTTAGGACTGGGGGGTTCAACTGAAGCTTTCTTT. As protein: CASSLGLGGSTEAFF.

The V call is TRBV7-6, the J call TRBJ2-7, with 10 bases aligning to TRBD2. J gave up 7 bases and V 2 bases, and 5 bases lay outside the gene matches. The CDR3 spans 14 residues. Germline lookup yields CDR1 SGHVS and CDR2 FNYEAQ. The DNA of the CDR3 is TGTGCCAGCAGCTTACCGGGACTAGCGTGGGAGCAGTACTTC. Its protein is CASSLPGLAWEQYF.

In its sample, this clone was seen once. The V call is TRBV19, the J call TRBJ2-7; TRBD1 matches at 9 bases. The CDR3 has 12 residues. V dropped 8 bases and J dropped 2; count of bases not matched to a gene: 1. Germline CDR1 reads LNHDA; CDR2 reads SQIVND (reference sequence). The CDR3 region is CASGTGTYEQYF. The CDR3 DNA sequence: TGTGCCAGTGGGACAGGGACCTACGAGCAGTACTTC.

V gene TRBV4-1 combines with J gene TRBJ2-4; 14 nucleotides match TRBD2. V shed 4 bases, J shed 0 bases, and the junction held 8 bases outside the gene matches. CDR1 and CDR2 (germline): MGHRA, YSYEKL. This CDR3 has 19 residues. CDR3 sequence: CASSLRLAGGGGAKNIQYF. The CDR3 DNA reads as TGCGCCAGCAGCCTCAGACTAGCGGGAGGGGGAGGAGCCAAAAACATTCAGTACTTC.

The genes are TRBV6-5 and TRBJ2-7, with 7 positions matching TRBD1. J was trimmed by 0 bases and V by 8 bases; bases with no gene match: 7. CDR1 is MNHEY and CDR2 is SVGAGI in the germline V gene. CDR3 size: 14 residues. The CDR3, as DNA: TGTGCCAGCGGAGCCGGGACAGCCTCCTACGAGCAGTACTTC. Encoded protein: CASGAGTASYEQYF.

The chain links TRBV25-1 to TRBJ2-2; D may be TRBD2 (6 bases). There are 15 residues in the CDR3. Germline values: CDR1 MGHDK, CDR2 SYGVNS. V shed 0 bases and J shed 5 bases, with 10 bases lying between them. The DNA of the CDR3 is TGTGCCAGCAGTGAATATTTCGGAGGGACCGGGGAGCTGTTTTTT. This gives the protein CASSEYFGGTGELFF.

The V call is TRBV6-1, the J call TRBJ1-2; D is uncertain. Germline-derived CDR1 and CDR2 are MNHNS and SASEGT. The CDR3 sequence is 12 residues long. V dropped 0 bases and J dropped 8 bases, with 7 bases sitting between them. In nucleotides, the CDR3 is TGTGCCAGCAGTGAAGCCCGTTCCGGCTACACCTTC. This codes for CASSEARSGYTF.

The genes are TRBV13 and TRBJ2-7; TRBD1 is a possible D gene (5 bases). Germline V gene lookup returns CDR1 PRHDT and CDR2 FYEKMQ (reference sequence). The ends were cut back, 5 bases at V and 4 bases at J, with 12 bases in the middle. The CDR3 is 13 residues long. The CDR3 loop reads CASSPAGLYEQYF. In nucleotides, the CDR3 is TGTGCCAGCAGCCCGGCAGGGTTATACGAGCAGTACTTC.

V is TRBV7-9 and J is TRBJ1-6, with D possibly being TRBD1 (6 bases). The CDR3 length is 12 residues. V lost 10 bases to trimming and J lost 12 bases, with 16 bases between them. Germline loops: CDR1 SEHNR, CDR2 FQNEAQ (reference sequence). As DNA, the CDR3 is TGTGCCATCCAAGACAGGAATAAACCCCTCCACTTT. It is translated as CAIQDRNKPLHF.

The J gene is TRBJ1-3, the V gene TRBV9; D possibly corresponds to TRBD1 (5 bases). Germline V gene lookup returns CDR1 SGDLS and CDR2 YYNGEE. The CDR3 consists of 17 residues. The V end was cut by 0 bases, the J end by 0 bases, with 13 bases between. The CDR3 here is CASSVGQGLYSGNTIYF. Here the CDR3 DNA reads TGTGCCAGCAGCGTAGGGCAGGGACTTTACTCTGGAAACACCATATATTTT. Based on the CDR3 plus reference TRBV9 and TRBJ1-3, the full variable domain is DSGVTQTPKHLITATGQRVTLRCSPRSGDLSVYWYQQSLDQGLQFLIQYYNGEERAKGNILERFSAQQFPDLHSELNLSSLELGDSALYFCASSVGQGLYSGNTIYFGEGSWLTVV.

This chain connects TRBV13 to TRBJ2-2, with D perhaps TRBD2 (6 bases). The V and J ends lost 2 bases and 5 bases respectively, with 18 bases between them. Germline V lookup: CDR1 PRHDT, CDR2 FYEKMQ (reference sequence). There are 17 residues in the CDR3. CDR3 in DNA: TGTGCCAGCAGCTTACTTGGACTGACGGGGACTACCGGGGAGCTGTTTTTT. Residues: CASSLLGLTGTTGELFF.

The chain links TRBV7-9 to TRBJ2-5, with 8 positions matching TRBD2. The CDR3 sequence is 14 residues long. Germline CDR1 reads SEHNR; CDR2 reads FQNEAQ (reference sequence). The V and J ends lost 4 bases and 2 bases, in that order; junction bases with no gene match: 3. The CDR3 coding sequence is TGTGCCAGCAGCTCTAGCGGGTTGCAAGAGACCCAGTACTTC. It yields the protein CASSSSGLQETQYF.

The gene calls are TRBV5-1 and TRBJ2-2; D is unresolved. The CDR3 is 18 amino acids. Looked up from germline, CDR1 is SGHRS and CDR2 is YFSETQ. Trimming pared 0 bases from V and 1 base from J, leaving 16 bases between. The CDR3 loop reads CASSLEKWGIGNTGELFF. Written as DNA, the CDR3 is TGCGCCAGCAGCTTGGAAAAGTGGGGAATAGGGAACACCGGGGAGCTGTTTTTT.

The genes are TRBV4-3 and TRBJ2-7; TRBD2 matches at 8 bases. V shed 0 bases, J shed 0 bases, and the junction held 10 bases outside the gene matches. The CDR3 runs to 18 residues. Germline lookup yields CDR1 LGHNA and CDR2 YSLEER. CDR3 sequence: CASSQDLASGRSSYEQYF. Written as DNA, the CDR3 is TGCGCCAGCAGCCAAGATCTAGCCAGCGGGAGAAGCTCCTACGAGCAGTACTTC.

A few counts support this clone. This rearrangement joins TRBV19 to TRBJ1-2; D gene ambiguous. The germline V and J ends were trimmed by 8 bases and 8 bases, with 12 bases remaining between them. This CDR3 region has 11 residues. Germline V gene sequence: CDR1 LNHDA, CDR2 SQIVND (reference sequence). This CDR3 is CASRNQEGYTF. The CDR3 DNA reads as TGTGCCAGTCGGAATCAGGAGGGCTACACCTTC.

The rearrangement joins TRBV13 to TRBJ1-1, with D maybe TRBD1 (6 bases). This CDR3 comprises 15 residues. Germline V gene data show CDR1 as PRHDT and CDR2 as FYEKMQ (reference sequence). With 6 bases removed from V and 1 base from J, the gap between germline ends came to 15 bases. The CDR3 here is CASSMTGGANTEAFF. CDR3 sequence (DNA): TGTGCCAGCAGTATGACAGGCGGAGCGAACACTGAAGCTTTCTTT.